Following are 26 T cell receptor beta chains from one sample sequenced in a study of cytomegalovirus exposure and HLA in healthy donors. The study ran its PCR with 60 Vbeta and 13 Jbeta primers. Only in-frame clones appear in the TCRdb table, and some are missing; sequencing was by immunoSEQ multiplex PCR. This table has about 100,000 clones, 65% to 80% appearing once. The source material was PBMCs. The receptors here all came from a woman in her 50s in good health and CMV-seropositive.

J is TRBJ1-2 and V is TRBV18; 7 nucleotides match TRBD1. Unmatched junction bases numbered 2, after V lost 2 bases and J lost 2 bases. This CDR3 is 14 amino acids long. Germline-derived CDR1 and CDR2 are KGHSH and LQKENI. CDR3 region: CASSPEGQNYGYTF. CDR3 nucleotide sequence: TGTGCCAGCTCACCAGAGGGACAGAACTATGGCTACACCTTC.

The chain uses TRBV9 and TRBJ1-2; D not certain. In germline, CDR1 is SGDLS, CDR2 YYNGEE. This CDR3 is 12 amino acids long. V was shortened by 3 bases and J by 2 bases, with 5 bases between the two germline ends. CDR3 sequence: CASSAVNYGYTF. CDR3 coding DNA: TGTGCCAGCAGCGCTGTCAACTATGGCTACACCTTC.

The chain recombines TRBV7-9 with TRBJ1-1, with 8 nucleotides matching TRBD1. This CDR3 is built from 14 residues. With V trimmed by 5 bases and J by 1 base, 3 bases remained unmatched. Per the germline V gene, CDR1 is SEHNR and CDR2 is FQNEAQ (reference sequence). CDR3 nucleotide sequence: TGTGCCAGCAGCGATGGGACAGGGAACACTGAAGCTTTCTTT. Its protein is CASSDGTGNTEAFF.

This clone has a single count. The chain joins TRBV19 to TRBJ2-5; 9 bases are shared with TRBD1. The CDR3 length is 15 residues. The V gene end was trimmed by 6 bases and the J gene end by 4 bases; junction bases not matched to a gene: 9. Germline CDR1 and CDR2: LNHDA and SQIVND (reference sequence). CDR3 DNA: TGTGCCAGTAGCTATACACAGGGGGCGGGAGAGACCCAGTACTTC. It specifies CASSYTQGAGETQYF.

The rearrangement joins TRBV15 to TRBJ1-2; no firm D call. V was cut by 0 bases and J by 12 bases, with 14 bases left in between. This CDR3 is built from 13 residues. The germline CDR1 and CDR2 sequences are LNHNV and YYDKDF (reference sequence). For the CDR3, the DNA is TGTGCCACCAGCAGAGATCGAGCGGATTACGACACCTTC. The encoded protein is CATSRDRADYDTF.

This chain joins TRBV2 and TRBJ2-7, with a possible D match to TRBD1 (6 bases). CDR1 and CDR2 from the germline V gene are SNHLY and FYNNEI. Trimming took 2 bases from V and 2 from J, leaving 16 bases between them. This CDR3 is 16 amino acids long. CDR3 sequence reads: CASSEFRGRRPYEQYF. DNA of the CDR3: TGTGCCAGCAGTGAATTTAGGGGGAGACGGCCCTACGAGCAGTACTTC.

The chain uses TRBV11-3 and TRBJ2-1, with 7 bases that match TRBD2. V lost 3 bases and J lost 5; bases outside the gene matches: 4. CDR1 and CDR2 (germline): SGHNT, YENEEA. CDR3 length equals 14 residues. CDR3 nucleotides: TGTGCCAGCAGCTTCACCCTAGCGGACAATGAGCAGTTCTTC. This sequence encodes CASSFTLADNEQFF.

The count of this clone is one. This chain connects TRBV28 to TRBJ2-2; perhaps TRBD1 as D (6 bases). V shed 2 bases and J shed 6 bases, with 13 bases lying between them. The CDR3 consists of 15 residues. CDR1 and CDR2 (germline): MDHEN, SYDVKM. The CDR3 reads CASSLTGKGPGELFF. In DNA form, the CDR3 reads TGTGCCAGCAGTTTAACAGGGAAGGGCCCCGGGGAGCTGTTTTTT.

This clone showed up just once. The CDR3 region has the DNA TGTGCCAGCAGCTTGGATGAGTTTCCATGGTCGAACACTGAAGCTTTCTTT. Residues: CASSLDEFPWSNTEAFF. This rearrangement joins TRBV5-6 to TRBJ1-1; D not certain. Germline assignment: CDR1 SGHDT and CDR2 YYEEEE. Trimming stripped 0 bases from V and 1 base from J, with 16 bases between. This CDR3 has 17 amino acids.

The DNA for the CDR3 is TGTGCCAGCAGCGGCCGGGGGGGAGCGGGGATCTACGAGCAGTACTTC. Protein: CASSGRGGAGIYEQYF. The V and J genes are TRBV9 and TRBJ2-5, with 8 bases lining up with TRBD2. The tail of the sequence fits TRBJ2-7 better, so the J call may be wrong. Germline assignment: CDR1 SGDLS and CDR2 YYNGEE. The CDR3 contains 16 residues.

The V gene is TRBV5-1, the J gene TRBJ1-1; 8 nucleotides align to TRBD1. CDR1 and CDR2 from the germline V gene are SGHRS and YFSETQ. This CDR3 region has 15 residues. Germline trimming cut 5 bases from V and 3 bases from J; bases unmatched to any gene: 9. CDR3 sequence (DNA): TGCGCCAGCAGTCCTAAGACAGGGGAGGACACTGAAGCTTTCTTT. Translated, it gives CASSPKTGEDTEAFF.

This clone was seen only a few times. The chain combines TRBV25-1 with TRBJ2-4; possibly TRBD1 for D (5 bases). The germline CDR1 and CDR2 sequences are MGHDK and SYGVNS. The CDR3 is 14 amino acids. Trimming took off 4 bases at V and 8 bases at J, with 15 bases between the two ends. Here the CDR3 reads CASSGYRPGDIQYF. The CDR3 DNA follows: TGTGCCAGCAGTGGATACAGGCCAGGTGACATTCAGTACTTC.

This sequence joins TRBV10-1 and TRBJ2-1; 11 nucleotides align to TRBD1. With 1 base clipped from V and 6 bases from J, the junction kept 2 bases outside the gene matches. Germline values: CDR1 WNHNN, CDR2 SYGVQD (reference sequence). The CDR3 consists of 15 residues. CDR3 in amino acids: CASSELDRGPNEQFF. The CDR3 DNA reads as TGCGCCAGCAGTGAGTTGGACAGGGGGCCCAATGAGCAGTTCTTC.

The V and J genes are TRBV2 and TRBJ1-5, with D unresolved. The germline V gene encodes CDR1 SNHLY and CDR2 FYNNEI. Trimming took 4 bases from V and 6 from J, leaving 10 bases between them. This CDR3 is built from 13 residues. CDR3 protein: CASSGGISQPQHF. The CDR3 nucleotides read TGTGCCAGCAGTGGAGGAATTAGTCAGCCCCAGCATTTT.

The V and J genes are TRBV11-2 and TRBJ2-3; 10 nucleotides align to TRBD2. V shed 2 bases, J shed 2 bases, and the junction held 1 base outside the gene matches. The CDR3 loop spans 15 amino acids. Germline V gives CDR1 SGHAT, CDR2 FQNNGV. This CDR3 is CASSLLAGATDTQYF. CDR3 nucleotides: TGTGCCAGCAGCTTACTAGCGGGGGCCACAGATACGCAGTATTTT.

This clone was detected only once. This sequence joins TRBV27 and TRBJ1-3; TRBD1 might be the D (5 bases). V lost 7 bases and J lost 4, with 14 bases in between. Germline V gene data show CDR1 as MNHEY and CDR2 as SMNVEV (reference sequence). The CDR3 sequence is 14 residues long. CDR3 sequence reads: CASMSQGIGNTIYF. CDR3 nucleotides: TGTGCCAGCATGTCCCAGGGTATAGGAAACACCATATATTTT.

Only one count was recorded for this clone. CDR3 protein: CASQQGYSDTQYF. CDR3 DNA sequence: TGTGCCAGCCAACAGGGGTACTCAGATACGCAGTATTTT. The gene calls are TRBV7-2 and TRBJ2-3, with TRBD1 identical over 7 bases. CDR1 is SGHTA and CDR2 is FQGNSA in the germline V gene. The V segment lost 8 bases and the J segment 4 bases; nucleotides outside the gene matches: 6. The CDR3 is made up of 13 amino acids.

The count of this clone is one. This sequence joins TRBV29-1 and TRBJ1-3; 9 nucleotides match TRBD1. CDR1 is SQVTM and CDR2 is ANQGSEA in the germline V gene. CDR3 size: 16 residues. V was clipped by 4 bases and J by 0 bases; unmatched bases: 7. The CDR3 coding sequence is TGCAGCGTTGTTCCGGGACAGGGTGTCTCTGGAAACACCATATATTTT. It translates to CSVVPGQGVSGNTIYF.

V usage is TRBV6-5 and J usage is TRBJ1-5, with TRBD1 identical over 9 bases. Looked up from germline, CDR1 is MNHEY and CDR2 is SVGAGI. V was pared by 5 bases and J by 4 bases, with 6 bases of the junction left unmatched. This CDR3 is built from 15 residues. The CDR3 nucleotides read TGTGCCAGCAGTACTACAGGGGGCACAAATCAGCCCCAGCATTTT. Its protein product is CASSTTGGTNQPQHF.

Here the CDR3 reads CASSVASGGSYGYTF. The CDR3 nucleotides read TGTGCCAGCAGCGTAGCGTCAGGGGGTAGCTATGGCTACACCTTC. The V and J genes are TRBV9 and TRBJ1-2; 7 nucleotides match TRBD1. This CDR3 is 15 amino acids long. J gave up 4 bases and V 0 bases, and 6 bases lay outside the gene matches. Per germline, CDR1 SGDLS and CDR2 YYNGEE.

This chain links TRBV6-6 with TRBJ2-1, with 12 bases that match TRBD2. The CDR3 runs 16 residues. The V segment lost 5 bases and the J segment 9 bases; nucleotides outside the gene matches: 11. The germline V gene encodes CDR1 MNHNY and CDR2 SVGAGI (reference sequence). The CDR3 sequence: CASSAGLAGPPAEQFF. In DNA, the CDR3 is TGTGCCAGCAGTGCTGGACTAGCGGGACCTCCCGCTGAGCAGTTCTTC.

CDR3 sequence: CASRPRQGFFYGYTF. CDR3 nucleotides: TGTGCCAGCAGGCCCCGACAGGGATTCTTCTATGGCTACACCTTC. The chain is built from TRBV6-5 and TRBJ1-2; TRBD1 agrees at 7 bases. Germline loops: CDR1 MNHEY, CDR2 SVGAGI. V shed 6 bases and J 4 bases; nucleotides not matched to a gene: 11. The CDR3 length is 15 residues.

This sequence joins TRBV29-1 and TRBJ2-5; possible D gene TRBD2, 6 bases. V was shortened by 0 bases and J by 0 bases, with 14 bases between the two germline ends. Germline CDR1 SQVTM, CDR2 ANQGSEA. The CDR3 runs to 16 residues. CDR3 DNA: TGCAGCGTTGAAGACCCGGGACGGGGGTACCAAGAGACCCAGTACTTC. It translates to CSVEDPGRGYQETQYF.

The rearrangement links TRBV6-1 to TRBJ2-2; D may be TRBD1 (5 bases). Germline assignment: CDR1 MNHNS and CDR2 SASEGT. The CDR3 has 15 amino acids. Trimming took off 5 bases at V and 4 bases at J, with 14 bases between the two ends. CDR3 sequence (DNA): TGTGCCAGCAGTTCTCCAGACAGACCCACCGGGGAGCTGTTTTTT. Its translation: CASSSPDRPTGELFF.

A single count supports this clone. The chain combines TRBV18 with TRBJ1-1, with D possibly TRBD1 on 5 matching bases. V was cut by 2 bases and J by 1 base, with 17 bases left in between. Germline assignment: CDR1 KGHSH and CDR2 LQKENI. This CDR3 is 17 amino acids long. The CDR3 DNA follows: TGTGCCAGCTCACCAGGGGTAGGGGCAACCTGGAACACTGAAGCTTTCTTT. Translating gives CASSPGVGATWNTEAFF.

This clone was seen a single time. The chain joins TRBV5-1 to TRBJ1-1; the D gene is possibly TRBD1 (5 bases). Trimming cost V 0 bases and J 10 bases, with 10 bases left between them. The CDR3 is 12 amino acids. Germline V lookup: CDR1 SGHRS, CDR2 YFSETQ. Here the CDR3 reads CASSLEGLTAFF. CDR3 nucleotide sequence: TGCGCCAGCAGCTTGGAGGGGTTAACAGCTTTCTTT.